This TCR beta chain was sequenced for a study of shared clonotypes between healthy human individuals. The CDR3 extends over 13 amino acids. V was shortened by 6 bases and J by 7 bases, with 10 bases between the two germline ends. CDR1 is SNHLY, CDR2 FYNNEI, per germline. Clones were sequenced by immunoSEQ multiplex PCR, and TCRdb holds only the in-frame ones, with some missing. Found here are over a million clones, more than 60% of them singletons; the top ten hold nearly 1.5%. This clone occurred a few times. The V call is TRBV2, the J call TRBJ1-6; D is ambiguous. The sequence came from a man aged 18 to 30 in good health. The source material was memory CD4+ T cells sorted from blood. As to subset: CD45RA-negative fraction. CDR3 bases: TGTGCCAGCAGGACCACCACGAATTCACCCCTCCACTTT. It specifies CASRTTTNSPLHF.